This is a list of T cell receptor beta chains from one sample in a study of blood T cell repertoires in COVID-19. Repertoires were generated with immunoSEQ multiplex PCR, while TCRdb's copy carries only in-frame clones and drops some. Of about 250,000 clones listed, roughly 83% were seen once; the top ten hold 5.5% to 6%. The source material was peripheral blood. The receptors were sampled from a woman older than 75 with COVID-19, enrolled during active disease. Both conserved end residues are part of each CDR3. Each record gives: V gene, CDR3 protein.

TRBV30 CAWRNSGGVSDTQYF
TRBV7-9 CASSLGPRGLGGQPQHF
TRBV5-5 CASSPATSGVTDTQYF
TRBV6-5 CASSYSTGLPYEQYF
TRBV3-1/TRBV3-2 CASSQDSGYTF
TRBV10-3 CAISESGRTGFTGELFF
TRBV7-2 CASTPGGGYTF
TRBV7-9 CASSLGQGLYGYTF
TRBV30 CAWTLQGVPYGYTF
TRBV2 CASSPQILGAGNTIYF
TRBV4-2 CASSQEGRGRNEKLFF
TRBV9 CASSRTGDNQPQHF
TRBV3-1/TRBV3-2 CASSRSKTDSNTGELFF
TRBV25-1 CASSESIGGAYYNEQFF
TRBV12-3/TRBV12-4 CASRRQGGSPLHF
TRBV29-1 CSVVGGKDFHGYTF
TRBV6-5 CASSYSSVSNQPQHF
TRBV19 CASSPQGGPEKLFF
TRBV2 CASSGWSAGNTEAFF
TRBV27 CASRTSGATYEQYF
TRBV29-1 CSVDRGNTEAFF
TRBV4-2 CASSSEGKRASGNTIYF
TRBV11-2 CASSPLSGRTIF
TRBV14 CASSQRQGATGELFF
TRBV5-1 CASRVSGGSYTDTQYF
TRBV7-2 CASSQGRGGYEQYF
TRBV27 CASRSGQSYQETQYF
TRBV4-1 CASSQDVTGTTSPGTF
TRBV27 CASSPSQGRAFF
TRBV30 CAWSVVLGFNEKLFF
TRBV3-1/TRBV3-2 CASSQGGGRGISSPLHF
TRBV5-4 CASSSGLLQSNEQFF
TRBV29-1 CSVSGHANTGELFF
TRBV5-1 CASSLGRGLADTQYF
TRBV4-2 CASSPYGATTYGYTF
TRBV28 CASSLYSGYEQFF
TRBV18 CASSPGQGMTEAFF
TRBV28 CASSLQDRVIGKLFF
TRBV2 CASTKQGSGNTIYF
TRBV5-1 CASSAGLNYGYTF
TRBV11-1 CASSSQGSSYNEQFF
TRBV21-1 CASSKGAGQGSNQETQYF
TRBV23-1 CASSGGDPLAGTNTEAFF
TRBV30 CAGTRQGMAGTIYF
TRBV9 CASSPGTSGGPIQETQYF
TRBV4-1 CASSERSGTVMPSLGYTF
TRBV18 CASSPLAANYGYTF
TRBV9 CASSVGSGGFSTDTQYF
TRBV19 CASSIMGQLSNQPQHF
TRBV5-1 CASSLELLNTEAFF
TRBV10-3 CAISESGTGGNIQYF
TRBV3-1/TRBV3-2 CASSQDWKGANTEAFF
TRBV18 CASSRDSGDEQFF
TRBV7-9 CASSSDTNYQPQHF
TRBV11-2 CASSLDRGRTEAFF
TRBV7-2 CASSLEREDTQYF
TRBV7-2 CAAARPGDTQYF
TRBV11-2 CASSLAGTGNEKLFF
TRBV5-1 CASSNRQSSYNEQFF
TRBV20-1 CSAYRNSPLHF